These T cell receptor beta chains were read from a single sample in a study of regulatory T cells in long-lasting Graves disease. TCRdb reprocessed the multiplex PCR reads via MiXCR and lists one record per CDR3 protein. The sample has about 660,000 distinct CDR3 sequences, around 30% seen once. Sequences were derived from peripheral blood mononuclear cells (PBMCs), sampled when the disease was refractory, from a patient treated with antithyroid drugs. The origin of the receptors is a female donor with Graves disease. CDR3s include the opening cysteine and the closing phenylalanine or tryptophan. Fields, in order: J gene, clone size, V gene, D gene, CDR3 DNA, CDR3 protein. The D gene is left open where the match is weak. Rows give clone size only sometimes, using once, few, many, or a class for an expanded clone.

j_gene: TRBJ1-3
abundance: many
v_gene: TRBV28
d_gene: NA
CDR3nt: TGTGCCAGCAGTGCCCAGGGACGGTCTGGAAACACCATATATTTT
CDR3aa: CASSAQGRSGNTIYF

j_gene: TRBJ1-1
abundance: NA
v_gene: TRBV19
d_gene: NA
CDR3nt: TGTGCCAGTAGTTCACAGGACGGTAACACTGAAGCTTTCTTT
CDR3aa: CASSSQDGNTEAFF

j_gene: TRBJ1-1
abundance: few
v_gene: TRBV28
d_gene: NA
CDR3nt: TGTGCCAGCATGAGGCTGCCCGGGACTGAAGCTTTCTTT
CDR3aa: CASMRLPGTEAFF

j_gene: TRBJ1-6
abundance: NA
v_gene: TRBV9
d_gene: NA
CDR3nt: TGTGCCAGCAGCGTAGGGACTGGATCACCCCTCCACTTT
CDR3aa: CASSVGTGSPLHF

j_gene: TRBJ2-6
abundance: NA
v_gene: TRBV27
d_gene: TRBD1
CDR3nt: TGTGCCAGCAGTGGGGGGACAGGGGTAGGGGCCAACGTCCTGACTTTC
CDR3aa: CASSGGTGVGANVLTF

j_gene: TRBJ1-5
abundance: NA
v_gene: TRBV5-6
d_gene: NA
CDR3nt: TGTGCCAGCAGCTGGGGGGCTTCCGGCAATCAGCCCCAGCATTTT
CDR3aa: CASSWGASGNQPQHF

j_gene: TRBJ1-1
abundance: few
v_gene: TRBV27
d_gene: NA
CDR3nt: TGTGCCAGCGCAATATATCAGGGGAACACTGAAGCTTTCTTT
CDR3aa: CASAIYQGNTEAFF

j_gene: TRBJ1-2
abundance: many
v_gene: TRBV6-1
d_gene: TRBD1
CDR3nt: TGTGCCAGCAGTGGACTTCGACAGGGGGACTACACCTTC
CDR3aa: CASSGLRQGDYTF

j_gene: TRBJ1-1
abundance: few
v_gene: TRBV25-1
d_gene: NA
CDR3nt: TGTGCCAGCAGTGAATCAGGGGCGGACACTGAAGCTTTCTTT
CDR3aa: CASSESGADTEAFF

j_gene: TRBJ1-5
abundance: NA
v_gene: TRBV29-1
d_gene: TRBD1
CDR3nt: TGCAGCGTTAAAGAAGCAGGGGGGAGCAATCAGCCCCAGCATTTT
CDR3aa: CSVKEAGGSNQPQHF

j_gene: TRBJ1-5
abundance: NA
v_gene: TRBV2
d_gene: NA
CDR3nt: TGTGCCAGCAGTGAAGTGGTTAGAAACAATCAGCCCCAGCATTTT
CDR3aa: CASSEVVRNNQPQHF

j_gene: TRBJ1-1
abundance: few
v_gene: TRBV30
d_gene: NA
CDR3nt: TGTGCCTGGAGTTTTCAGGGAATCGGGCTGAACACTGAAGCTTTCTTT
CDR3aa: CAWSFQGIGLNTEAFF

j_gene: TRBJ1-2
abundance: many
v_gene: TRBV6-1
d_gene: NA
CDR3nt: TGTGCCAGCTCTGAGGGCGGGTATGGCTACACCTTC
CDR3aa: CASSEGGYGYTF

j_gene: TRBJ1-2
abundance: many
v_gene: TRBV2
d_gene: NA
CDR3nt: TGTGCCAGCGCTATACAGGGCCAGAACTATGGCTACACCTTC
CDR3aa: CASAIQGQNYGYTF

j_gene: TRBJ2-6
abundance: few
v_gene: TRBV7-3
d_gene: TRBD1
CDR3nt: TGTGCCAGCAGCTCGACAGGGGTAGGGGCCAACGTCCTGACTTTC
CDR3aa: CASSSTGVGANVLTF

j_gene: TRBJ1-1
abundance: NA
v_gene: TRBV14
d_gene: TRBD1
CDR3nt: TGTGCCAGCAGCCCGGACAGGGGGACGAACACTGAAGCTTTCTTT
CDR3aa: CASSPDRGTNTEAFF